This TCR beta chain was profiled in a study of somatic mutations in cytotoxic T cells in rheumatoid arthritis. About the study: Blood from the patient (about 29 ml EDTA) was drawn right after diagnosis, pretreatment. Flow sorting yielded some V beta antibody-stained T-cell populations at nearly 100% purity, among them V beta1+ cells sequenced for TCRB. Study observations and caveats: With advancing age, CD8+ clonality climbed in rheumatoid arthritis patients but did not rise in healthy controls.

The CDR3 runs to 12 residues. The germline gives CDR1 SEHNR, CDR2 FQNEAQ (reference sequence). The ends lost 4 bases at V and 12 bases at J; junction bases unmatched: 6. Repertoires were generated with immunoSEQ multiplex PCR, while TCRdb's copy carries only in-frame clones and drops some. Of about 18,000 clones in the sample, approximately 80% were seen once. The investigators isolated CD4+ and CD8+ cells by positive magnetic bead selection and checked their purity by flow cytometry. Worth noting for this clone: Its antigen is still unknown.

Sequencing used CD8+ T cells sorted from blood. The chain uses TRBV7-9 and TRBJ1-1; TRBD1 matches at 9 bases. This clonotype was obtained from an adult with rheumatoid arthritis. The CDR3 bases are TGTGCCAGCAGCTCAAGGACAGGGGTACCTTTCTTT. Protein sequence: CASSSRTGVPFF. Variable domain in full (rest from reference TRBV7-9 and TRBJ1-1): DTGVSQNPRHKITKRGQNVTFRCDPISEHNRLYWYRQTLGQGPEFLTYFQNEAQLEKSRLLSDRFSAERPKGSFSTLEIQRTEQGDSAMYLCASSSRTGVPFFGQGTRLTVV.